This T cell receptor (beta chain) was profiled in a study of regulatory T cells. The PCR used 52 TRBV and 13 TRBJ primers. Only in-frame clones appear in the TCRdb table, and some are missing; sequencing was by immunoSEQ multiplex PCR. Seen here are 21,000 or so clones, under 95% observed once, and the top ten hold 3% to 4.5%. The CDR3 is 14 amino acids. Germline CDR1 MDHEN, CDR2 SYDVKM. The V segment lost 8 bases and the J segment 3 bases; nucleotides outside the gene matches: 7. V gene TRBV28 combines with J gene TRBJ2-3; 8 nucleotides align to TRBD1. The sequence came from a child aged 2 to 15 with CD3G deficiency. Sequenced sample: CD8+ T cells sorted from blood. CDR3 DNA: TGTGCCAGCTCCGGGGACAGGTGGACAGATACGCAGTATTTT. It specifies CASSGDRWTDTQYF.